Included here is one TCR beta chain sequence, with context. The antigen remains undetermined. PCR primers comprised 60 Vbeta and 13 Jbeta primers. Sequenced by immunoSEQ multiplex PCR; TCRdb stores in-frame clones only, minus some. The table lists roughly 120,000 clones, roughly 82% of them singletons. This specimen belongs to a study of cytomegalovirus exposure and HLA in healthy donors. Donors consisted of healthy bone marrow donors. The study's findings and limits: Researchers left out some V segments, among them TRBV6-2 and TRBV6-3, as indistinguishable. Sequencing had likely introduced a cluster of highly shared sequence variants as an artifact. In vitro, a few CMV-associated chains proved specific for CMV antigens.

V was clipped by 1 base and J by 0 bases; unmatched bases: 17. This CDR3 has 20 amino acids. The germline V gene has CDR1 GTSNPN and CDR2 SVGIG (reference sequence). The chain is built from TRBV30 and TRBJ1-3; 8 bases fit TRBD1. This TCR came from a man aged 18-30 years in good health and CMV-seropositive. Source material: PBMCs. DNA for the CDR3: TGTGCCTGGAGTGCCCCGTCGTCGCCAGGGGGCCCAAGCTCTGGAAACACCATATATTTT. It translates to CAWSAPSSPGGPSSGNTIYF. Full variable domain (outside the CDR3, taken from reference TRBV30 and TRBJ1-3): SQTIHQWPATLVQPVGSPLSLECTVEGTSNPNLYWYRQAAGRGLQLLFYSVGIGQISSEVPQNLSASRPQDRQFILSSKKLLLSDSGFYLCAWSAPSSPGGPSSGNTIYFGEGSWLTVV.